This is a list of T cell receptor beta chains from one sample in a study of regulatory T cells in long-lasting Graves disease. TCRdb passed the multiplex PCR reads through MiXCR, listing each CDR3 protein once. The sample shows approximately 470,000 distinct CDR3 sequences, under 20% of them seen only once. This sample also belongs to another study, concerning T cells in Graves' hyperthyroidism and ophthalmopathy.

Sequencing was performed on peripheral blood mononuclear cells (PBMCs), taken at new diagnosis, from a patient treated with antithyroid drugs. These receptors originate from a man aged 35 to 55 with Graves disease. Each CDR3 is given with its conserved first and last residue. The D gene is left open where the match is weak. Size tells how often a clone was seen (once, few, many) or the class of an expanded clone, and some rows leave it out.

>TRBD2|few|TRBV4-1|TRBJ2-3
CASSRDGRAGGDTQYF
TGCGCCAGCAGCCGCGACGGGAGGGCCGGAGGAGATACGCAGTATTTT
>TRBD1|many|TRBV11-2|TRBJ2-2
CASSPGHRGNTGELFF
TGTGCCAGCAGTCCGGGCCACAGGGGTAACACCGGGGAGCTGTTTTTT
>TRBD1|many|TRBV3-1|TRBJ2-7
CASSPGTGGSYEQYF
TGTGCCAGCAGCCCCGGGACAGGAGGCTCCTACGAGCAGTACTTC
>.|many|TRBV28|TRBJ2-1
CASELGSSYNEQFF
TGTGCCAGTGAGTTGGGGAGCTCCTACAATGAGCAGTTCTTC
>TRBD2|many|TRBV28|TRBJ2-1
CASNPGLGEPNEQFF
TGTGCCAGCAACCCGGGACTAGGCGAGCCCAATGAGCAGTTCTTC
>.|many|TRBV27|TRBJ2-7
CASSLRRDIGPSYEQYF
TGTGCCAGCAGTTTACGCCGGGACATAGGACCCTCCTACGAGCAGTACTTC
>.|many|TRBV7-9|TRBJ2-7
CASSLSEDTTYEQYF
TGTGCCAGCAGCTTATCCGAGGACACTACCTACGAGCAGTACTTC
>TRBD2|.|TRBV27|TRBJ2-3
CASTLGPLAATDTQYF
TGTGCCAGCACCTTGGGTCCCCTAGCGGCTACAGATACGCAGTATTTT
>TRBD2|many|TRBV20-1|TRBJ2-1
CSAVPSGRFNEQFF
TGCAGTGCTGTTCCTAGCGGGAGGTTCAATGAGCAGTTCTTC
>.|many|TRBV7-2|TRBJ2-1
CASSLAVGTSYNEQFF
TGTGCCAGCAGCTTAGCAGTCGGGACATCCTACAATGAGCAGTTCTTC
>TRBD2|many|TRBV11-2|TRBJ2-7
CASSTNSGSSYEQYF
TGTGCCAGCAGCACGAATAGCGGGAGCTCCTACGAGCAGTACTTC
>.|.|TRBV20-1|TRBJ2-3
CSAWAGDTQYF
TGCAGTGCCTGGGCGGGGGATACGCAGTATTTT
>TRBD2|few|TRBV24-1|TRBJ2-2
CATSDPTSGFTGELFF
TGTGCCACCAGTGACCCGACTAGCGGGTTTACCGGGGAGCTGTTTTTT
>TRBD1|.|TRBV5-1|TRBJ2-2
CASRGQGAGTGELFF
TGCGCCAGCAGAGGACAGGGGGCTGGTACCGGGGAGCTGTTTTTT
>.|.|TRBV15|TRBJ2-7
CATSRNRANYEQYF
TGTGCCACCAGCAGAAACAGGGCGAACTACGAGCAGTACTTC
>TRBD2|many|TRBV3-1|TRBJ2-7
CASSSLILAGGTYEQYF
TGTGCCAGCAGCTCCCTAATCCTAGCGGGAGGCACCTACGAGCAGTACTTC
>.|few|TRBV30|TRBJ2-5
CAWKTQWETQYF
TGTGCCTGGAAAACTCAGTGGGAGACCCAGTACTTC
>TRBD1|few|TRBV29-1|TRBJ2-7
CSVETGAEQYF
TGCAGCGTAGAAACAGGGGCCGAGCAGTACTTC
>TRBD2|many|TRBV2|TRBJ2-3
CASRAGGRTDTQYF
TGTGCCAGCAGGGCGGGAGGGCGCACAGATACGCAGTATTTT
>.|.|TRBV20-1|TRBJ2-3
CSAKKGRNVDTQYF
TGCAGTGCAAAAAAGGGGCGAAACGTCGATACGCAGTATTTT
>.|few|TRBV28|TRBJ2-7
CASRGKKRLGSYEQYF
TGTGCCAGCAGAGGAAAGAAGCGGCTCGGATCCTACGAGCAGTACTTC
>.|many|TRBV24-1|TRBJ2-7
CATRLGDEQYF
TGTGCCACCAGGTTGGGTGACGAGCAGTACTTC
>.|many|TRBV30|TRBJ1-1
CAWSPDRSEAFF
TGTGCCTGGAGCCCAGACAGGAGCGAAGCTTTCTTT
>TRBD2|few|TRBV3-1|TRBJ2-7
CASSPRSGRAYEQYF
TGTGCCAGCAGCCCTCGGAGCGGGAGGGCGTACGAGCAGTACTTC
>TRBD2|many|TRBV5-1|TRBJ2-1
CASSLWGSGVVEGNEQFF
TGCGCCAGCAGCCTCTGGGGTAGCGGGGTAGTAGAAGGAAATGAGCAGTTCTTC
>TRBD2|few|TRBV5-1|TRBJ2-3
CASSFVSAGGETDTQYF
TGCGCCAGCAGCTTTGTTTCCGCGGGAGGGGAAACAGATACGCAGTATTTT
>.|many|TRBV5-1|TRBJ2-7
CASSPRRREVGEQYF
TGCGCCAGCAGCCCCCGCCGGCGGGAAGTGGGCGAGCAGTACTTC
>.|.|TRBV9|TRBJ2-7
CASSVGGRTSYEQYF
TGTGCCAGCAGCGTAGGAGGGAGAACCTCCTACGAGCAGTACTTC
>.|.|TRBV7-9|TRBJ1-5
CASSLAPGQPQHF
TGTGCCAGCAGCTTAGCCCCCGGTCAGCCCCAGCATTTT
>TRBD2|few|TRBV6-2/TRBV6-3|TRBJ2-1
CASSETSGSFDEQFF
TGTGCCAGCAGTGAGACTAGCGGGAGTTTTGATGAGCAGTTCTTC
>.|.|TRBV11-3|TRBJ2-7
CASSTQPVVGEQYF
TGTGCCAGCAGCACTCAGCCGGTGGTCGGCGAGCAGTACTTC
>.|many|TRBV5-1|TRBJ1-1
CASRPVRQNTEAFF
TGCGCCAGCAGGCCGGTACGCCAGAACACTGAAGCTTTCTTT
>.|.|TRBV18|TRBJ1-3
CASTLNIFSGNTIYF
TGTGCCAGCACCCTAAATATCTTCTCTGGAAACACCATATATTTT
>TRBD1|many|TRBV20-1|TRBJ1-1
CSANRGRDTEAFF
TGCAGTGCTAACAGGGGGCGGGACACTGAAGCTTTCTTT
>TRBD2|few|TRBV5-1|TRBJ2-2
CASSPRSGSSPTGELFF
TGCGCCAGCAGCCCCCGAAGCGGGAGTTCCCCCACCGGGGAGCTGTTTTTT
>TRBD2|once|TRBV12-3/TRBV12-4|TRBJ2-3
CASRSGGFTDTQYF
TGTGCCAGCAGATCGGGGGGGTTCACAGATACGCAGTATTTT
>TRBD2|.|TRBV7-9|TRBJ2-1
CASSLPWTSGSKTYNEQFF
TGTGCCAGCAGCTTACCATGGACTAGCGGGAGTAAAACCTACAATGAGCAGTTCTTC
>.|.|TRBV10-3|TRBJ1-2
CAIRPGYTSRNYGYTF
TGTGCCATCCGCCCAGGGTATACGTCGAGAAACTATGGCTACACCTTC
>.|.|TRBV7-9|TRBJ2-3
CASSLGQVDTSTQYF
TGTGCCAGCAGCTTAGGACAGGTCGATACAAGTACGCAGTATTTT
>TRBD2|few|TRBV12-3/TRBV12-4|TRBJ2-3
CASSSSGKGTDTQYF
TGTGCCAGCAGTTCTAGCGGGAAGGGGACAGATACGCAGTATTTT
>TRBD2|many|TRBV2|TRBJ2-5
CASSEGLAEETQYF
TGTGCCAGCAGTGAAGGACTAGCGGAAGAGACCCAGTACTTC
>.|many|TRBV28|TRBJ2-7
CASTSLRYEQYF
TGTGCCAGCACCTCGTTGAGGTACGAGCAGTACTTC
>.|many|TRBV28|TRBJ1-1
CASSFMNTEAFF
TGTGCCAGCAGTTTTATGAACACTGAAGCTTTCTTT
>.|many|TRBV2|TRBJ2-7
CASLRLSYEQYF
TGTGCCAGCCTGAGACTCTCCTACGAGCAGTACTTC
>.|.|TRBV18|TRBJ2-4
CASSPSLGADIQYF
TGTGCCAGCTCACCGTCGTTGGGGGCGGACATTCAGTACTTC
>.|many|TRBV10-3|TRBJ2-1
CAIATGTGVYNEQFF
TGTGCCATCGCCACCGGGACCGGAGTTTACAATGAGCAGTTCTTC
>.|many|TRBV18|TRBJ2-7
CASSSDREQYF
TGTGCCAGCTCCTCTGACAGAGAGCAGTACTTC
>.|many|TRBV30|TRBJ2-1
CALTPAAYNEQFF
TGTGCCTTGACCCCAGCAGCCTACAATGAGCAGTTCTTC
>.|many|TRBV5-1|TRBJ2-1
CASHGQGGYNEQFF
TGCGCCAGTCATGGGCAGGGGGGCTACAATGAGCAGTTCTTC
>.|.|TRBV24-1|TRBJ2-7
CATSDPARAPYEQYF
TGTGCCACCAGTGATCCGGCCAGGGCCCCCTACGAGCAGTACTTC
>.|many|TRBV27|TRBJ2-1
CASSLLGGQYNEQFF
TGTGCCAGCAGTTTATTGGGCGGACAGTACAATGAGCAGTTCTTC
>.|.|TRBV5-1|TRBJ2-7
CASSLEAVRSYEQYF
TGCGCCAGCAGCTTGGAGGCAGTCCGATCCTACGAGCAGTACTTC
>.|.|TRBV5-6|TRBJ2-6
CASSLELTGANVLTF
TGTGCCAGCAGCTTGGAGCTTACTGGGGCCAACGTCCTGACTTTC
>.|few|TRBV20-1|TRBJ1-2
CSAREQGSYGYTF
TGCAGTGCTAGAGAACAGGGTTCATATGGCTACACCTTC
>TRBD2|.|TRBV13|TRBJ2-7
CASSLAGLAETPYEQYF
TGTGCCAGCAGCTTAGCTGGACTAGCGGAAACCCCCTACGAGCAGTACTTC
>.|many|TRBV20-1|TRBJ2-7
CSATSVDPPGEQYF
TGCAGTGCTACCTCAGTGGACCCTCCGGGGGAGCAGTACTTC
>.|many|TRBV5-1|TRBJ1-4
CASSLASGRGEKLFF
TGCGCCAGCAGCTTGGCCTCGGGGAGGGGAGAAAAACTGTTTTTT